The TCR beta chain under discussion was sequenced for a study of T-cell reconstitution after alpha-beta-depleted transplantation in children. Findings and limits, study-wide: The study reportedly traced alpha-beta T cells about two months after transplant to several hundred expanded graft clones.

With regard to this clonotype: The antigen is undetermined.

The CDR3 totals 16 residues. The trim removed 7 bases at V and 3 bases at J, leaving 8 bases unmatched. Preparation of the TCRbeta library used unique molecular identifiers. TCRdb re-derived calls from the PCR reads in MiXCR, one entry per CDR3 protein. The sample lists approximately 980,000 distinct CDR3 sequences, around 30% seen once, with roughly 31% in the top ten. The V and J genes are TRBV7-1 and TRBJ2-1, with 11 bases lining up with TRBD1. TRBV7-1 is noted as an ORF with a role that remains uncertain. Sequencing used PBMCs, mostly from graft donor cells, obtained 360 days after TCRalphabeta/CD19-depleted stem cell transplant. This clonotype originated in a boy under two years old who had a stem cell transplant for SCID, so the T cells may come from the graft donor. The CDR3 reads CASIGGGTGGYNEQFF. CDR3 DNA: TGTGCCAGCATCGGGGGGGGGACAGGGGGCTACAATGAGCAGTTCTTC.